A single sample gave rise to the 10 T cell receptor beta chains below, sequenced in a study of HIV-infected patients and healthy controls (dated by TCRdb to the mid-2010s). Whole blood was used without cell fractionation, so the repertoire reflected all unsorted peripheral T cells. The method was 5' RACE. The reads were generated on an Illumina MiSeq. 500 ng RNA was reverse transcribed with SuperScript III using primers against the alpha and beta constant regions. Separate alpha and beta chain libraries were made by chain-specific third strand synthesis with multiplexing indices. TCRdb itself trimmed the public reads at Q25 with fastp, ran MiXCR and retained productive beta chains. All rows with the same CDR3 protein become a single entry with the most common DNA and genes. The sample includes thousands of distinct CDR3 sequences, with around 8% observed a single time. The leading ten clones occupy about 20% of the sample.

Sample: blood, taken before antiretroviral therapy. The receptors stem from an adult with HIV infection.

This clonotype was recorded many times. The genes are TRBV4-1 and TRBJ2-7, with TRBD2 as a possible D gene (6 bases). This CDR3 region has 14 residues. V shed 0 bases and J shed 5 bases, with 11 bases lying between them. Germline CDR1 reads MGHRA; CDR2 reads YSYEKL. The DNA of the CDR3 is TGCGCCAGCAGCCAAGAATTGCGGGGTCACGAGCAGTACGTC. Translated: CASSQELRGHEQYV.

This clonotype is classed as medium-sized. The chain carries TRBV9 and TRBJ1-5; D is possibly TRBD1 (5 bases). Trimming left V 0 bases short and J 3 bases short, with 10 bases between. The CDR3 has 15 amino acids. Germline V CDR1 and CDR2: SGDLS, YYNGEE. Written as DNA, the CDR3 is TGTGCCAGCAGCGTAGGACAGCTTCCCAATCAGCCCCAGCATTTT. This encodes CASSVGQLPNQPQHF. Full variable domain (outside the CDR3, taken from reference TRBV9 and TRBJ1-5): DSGVTQTPKHLITATGQRVTLRCSPRSGDLSVYWYQQSLDQGLQFLIQYYNGEERAKGNILERFSAQQFPDLHSELNLSSLELGDSALYFCASSVGQLPNQPQHFGDGTRLSIL.

A few counts support this clonotype. The chain employs TRBV12-3 or TRBV12-4 and TRBJ1-3; maybe TRBD1 (5 bases). V dropped 4 bases and J dropped 4 bases, with 17 bases sitting between them. The CDR3 runs 16 residues. CDR3: CASSYPNRDSGNTIYF. The DNA for the CDR3 is TGTGCCAGCAGTTACCCTAACCGGGACTCAGGAAACACCATATATTTT.

This clonotype occurred many times. V is TRBV6-2 or TRBV6-3 and J is TRBJ2-1; 7 nucleotides line up with TRBD1. CDR1 MNHEY and CDR2 SVGEGT come from the germline V gene. The CDR3 is made up of 17 amino acids. V dropped 5 bases and J dropped 2; count of bases not matched to a gene: 12. CDR3 sequence: CASSVTTWDRAYNEQFF. The CDR3, as DNA: TGTGCCAGCAGTGTTACGACCTGGGACAGAGCCTACAATGAGCAGTTCTTC.

This clonotype occurred many times. The chain couples TRBV24-1 to TRBJ2-1; TRBD2 matches at 10 bases. V trimming: 3 bases; J trimming: 2 bases; junction bases outside the gene matches: 6. CDR1 and CDR2 from the germline V gene are KGHDR and SFDVKD. This CDR3 is built from 17 residues. For the CDR3, the DNA is TGTGCCACCAGTGATCCTGATAGCGGGAGGCCCTACAATGAGCAGTTCTTC. It encodes CATSDPDSGRPYNEQFF.

In this sample, this clonotype is medium-sized. The chain couples TRBV14 to TRBJ2-2; no reliable D call. Germline CDR1 SGHDN, CDR2 FVKESK. The CDR3 runs to 12 residues. V was cut by 1 base and J by 5 bases, with 2 bases left in between. The CDR3 DNA reads TGTGCCAGCAGCCAAGTTACCGGGGAGCTGTTTTTT. Translating gives CASSQVTGELFF.

This clonotype showed up just once. The V and J genes are TRBV25-1 and TRBJ2-3; D is uncertain. The germline V gene encodes CDR1 MGHDK and CDR2 SYGVNS. The CDR3 is made up of 16 amino acids. V lost 4 bases and J 0 bases, leaving 14 bases between the germline ends. In nucleotides, the CDR3 is TGTGCCAGCAGTGGAGACCCCGGTCCCAGCACAGATACGCAGTATTTT. Protein sequence: CASSGDPGPSTDTQYF. The variable domain in full, completed from reference TRBV25-1 and TRBJ2-3, reads EADIYQTPRYLVIGTGKKITLECSQTMGHDKMYWYQQDPGMELHLIHYSYGVNSTEKGDLSSESTVSRIRTEHFPLTLESARPSHTSQYLCASSGDPGPSTDTQYFGPGTRLTVL.

The sample holds many counts of this clonotype. The V and J genes are TRBV20-1 and TRBJ1-1; the D is unclear. The CDR3 runs to 13 residues. Germline V lookup: CDR1 DFQATT, CDR2 SNEGSKA (reference sequence). V shed 1 base and J shed 0 bases, with 6 bases lying between them. The chain's CDR3 is CSARVVVNTEAFF. The CDR3 region has the DNA TGCAGTGCTAGAGTTGTAGTGAACACTGAAGCTTTCTTT.

This clonotype appeared many times. This chain uses TRBV10-3 with TRBJ2-1; 14 bases map to TRBD2. Per the germline V gene, CDR1 is ENHRY and CDR2 is SYGVKD. The CDR3 loop spans 14 amino acids. Trimming removed 9 bases from V and 4 bases from J; junction bases left unmatched: 2. As DNA, the CDR3 is TGTGCCATAGGGACTAGCGGGGGATACAATGAGCAGTTCTTC. This gives the protein CAIGTSGGYNEQFF.

In this sample, this clonotype turned up many times. This chain uses TRBV4-1 with TRBJ2-3, with 9 bases that match TRBD2. Germline CDR1 and CDR2: MGHRA and YSYEKL. V shed 2 bases and J 8 bases; nucleotides not matched to a gene: 8. The CDR3 is 15 residues long. The CDR3 is CASSQWVIAGATQYF. The CDR3 coding sequence is TGCGCCAGCAGCCAATGGGTAATAGCGGGAGCTACGCAGTATTTT.